The next 4 T cell receptor beta chains were all read from a single sample in a study of blood T cell repertoires in COVID-19 (dated by TCRdb to 2018 to 2020). The library was built by means of the immunoSEQ multiplex PCR assay. TCRdb limited this immuneACCESS table to in-frame rearrangements with V and J called. A share of clones is missing; checked studies link under half to unresolved V genes, and the rest is unexplained. In this sample the table shows around 68,000 clones, about 80% of which occur a single time. Of the sample, about 16% is held by the ten largest clones. Sequenced input: peripheral blood. The receptors shown here come from an older man with active COVID-19.

This sequence joins TRBV6-5 and TRBJ2-1; 7 bases line up with TRBD2. Germline CDR1 and CDR2: MNHEY and SVGAGI. The CDR3 length is 15 residues. Trimming at V came to 0 bases and at J to 7 bases, leaving 6 bases not matched to a gene. The CDR3 nucleotides are TGTGCCAGCAGTTACTCGTCGGGTAGCGGGAATGAGCAGTTCTTC. Protein: CASSYSSGSGNEQFF.

The V call is TRBV28, the J call TRBJ2-3, with D tentatively TRBD2 (5 bases). Trimming shortened V by 7 bases and J by 1 base, and 12 bases separated the two germline ends. In germline, CDR1 is MDHEN, CDR2 SYDVKM. The CDR3 totals 14 residues. The CDR3 DNA reads TGTGCCAGCACCTCACCCGGGGGCACAGATACGCAGTATTTT. It translates to CASTSPGGTDTQYF.

The CDR3 DNA is TGTGCCAGCAGCCCGCAGGGGACACGAAGTTACAATGAGCAGTTCTTC. Encoded protein: CASSPQGTRSYNEQFF. The chain uses TRBV7-3 and TRBJ2-1; possible D gene TRBD1, 6 bases. CDR1 and CDR2 from the germline V gene are SGHTA and FQGTGA. V was clipped by 5 bases and J by 4 bases, with 18 bases between them. CDR3 length: 16 amino acids.

V gene TRBV7-2 combines with J gene TRBJ2-3; D is possibly TRBD2 (5 bases). This CDR3 has 13 amino acids. V was cut by 1 base and J by 3 bases, with 5 bases left in between. Germline CDR1 and CDR2: SGHTA and FQGNSA. The CDR3 loop reads CASSLGTTDTQYF. For the CDR3, the DNA is TGTGCCAGCAGCTTAGGGACTACAGATACGCAGTATTTT.